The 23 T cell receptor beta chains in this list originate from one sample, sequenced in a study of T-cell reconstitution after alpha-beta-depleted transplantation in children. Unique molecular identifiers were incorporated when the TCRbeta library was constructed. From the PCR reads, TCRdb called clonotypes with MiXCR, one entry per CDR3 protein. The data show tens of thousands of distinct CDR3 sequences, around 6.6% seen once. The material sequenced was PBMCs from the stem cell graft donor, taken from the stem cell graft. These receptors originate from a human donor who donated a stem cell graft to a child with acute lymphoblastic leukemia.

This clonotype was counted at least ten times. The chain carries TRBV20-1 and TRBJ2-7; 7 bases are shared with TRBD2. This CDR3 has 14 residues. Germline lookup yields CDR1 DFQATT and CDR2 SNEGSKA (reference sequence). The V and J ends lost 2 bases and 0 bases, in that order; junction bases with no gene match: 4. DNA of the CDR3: TGCAGTGCTAGATCCGGGGGGAGCTCCTACGAGCAGTACTTC. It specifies CSARSGGSSYEQYF.

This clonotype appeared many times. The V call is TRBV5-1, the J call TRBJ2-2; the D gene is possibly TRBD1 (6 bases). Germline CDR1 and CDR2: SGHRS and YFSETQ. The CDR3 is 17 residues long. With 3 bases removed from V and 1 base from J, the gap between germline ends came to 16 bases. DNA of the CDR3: TGCGCCAGCAGCTCCTCAGCCGGGACACTGAACACCGGGGAGCTGTTTTTT. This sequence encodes CASSSSAGTLNTGELFF.

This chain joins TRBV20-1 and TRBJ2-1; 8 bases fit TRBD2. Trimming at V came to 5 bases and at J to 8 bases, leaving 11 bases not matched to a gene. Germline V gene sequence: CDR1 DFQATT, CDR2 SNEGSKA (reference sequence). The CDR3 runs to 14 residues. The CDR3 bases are TGCAGTGCTCTTCGACTAGCGACCCTGGATGAGCAGTTCTTC. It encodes CSALRLATLDEQFF.

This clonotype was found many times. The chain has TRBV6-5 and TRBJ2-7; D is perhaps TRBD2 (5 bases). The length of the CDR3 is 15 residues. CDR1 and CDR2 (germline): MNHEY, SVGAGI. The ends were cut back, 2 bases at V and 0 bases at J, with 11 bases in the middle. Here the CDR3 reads CASSYRGLASYEQYF. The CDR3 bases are TGTGCCAGCAGTTACCGCGGGCTAGCCTCCTACGAGCAGTACTTC.

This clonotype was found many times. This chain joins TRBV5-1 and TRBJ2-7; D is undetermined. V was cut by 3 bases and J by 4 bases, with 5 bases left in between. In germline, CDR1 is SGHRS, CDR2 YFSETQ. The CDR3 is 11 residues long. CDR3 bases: TGCGCCAGCAGCTCCCGATACGAGCAGTACTTC. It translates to CASSSRYEQYF.

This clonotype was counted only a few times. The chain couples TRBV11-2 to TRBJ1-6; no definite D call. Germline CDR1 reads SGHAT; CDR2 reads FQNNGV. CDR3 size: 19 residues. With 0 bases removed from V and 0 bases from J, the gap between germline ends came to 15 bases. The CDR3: CASSLEGGFRSSYNSPLHF. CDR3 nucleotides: TGTGCCAGCAGCTTAGAGGGTGGATTTCGGAGCTCCTATAATTCACCCCTCCACTTT.

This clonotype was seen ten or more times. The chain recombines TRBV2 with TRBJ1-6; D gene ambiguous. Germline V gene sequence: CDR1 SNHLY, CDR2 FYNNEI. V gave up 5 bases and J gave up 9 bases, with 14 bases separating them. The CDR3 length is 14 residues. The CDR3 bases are TGTGCCAGCAGTAAGACCCGGGAGGGTTCACCCCTCCACTTT. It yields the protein CASSKTREGSPLHF.

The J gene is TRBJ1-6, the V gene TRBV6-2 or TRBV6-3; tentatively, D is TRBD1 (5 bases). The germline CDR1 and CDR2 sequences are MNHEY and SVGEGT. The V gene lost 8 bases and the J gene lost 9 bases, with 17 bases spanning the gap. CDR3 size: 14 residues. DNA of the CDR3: TGTGCCAGCTCCGTGGGACCTCAAGGTTCACCCCTCCACTTT. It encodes CASSVGPQGSPLHF.

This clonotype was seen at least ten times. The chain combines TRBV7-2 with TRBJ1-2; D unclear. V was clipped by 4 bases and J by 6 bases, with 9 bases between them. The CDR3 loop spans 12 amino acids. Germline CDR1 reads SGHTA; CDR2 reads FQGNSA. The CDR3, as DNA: TGTGCCAGCAGCTCCGTATATAATGGCTACACCTTC. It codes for CASSSVYNGYTF.

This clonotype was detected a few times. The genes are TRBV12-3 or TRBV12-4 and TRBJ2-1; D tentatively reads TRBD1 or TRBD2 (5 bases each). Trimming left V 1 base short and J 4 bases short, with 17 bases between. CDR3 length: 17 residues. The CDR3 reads CASSLGSQGVGYNEQFF. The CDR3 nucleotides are TGTGCCAGCAGTTTAGGGAGCCAGGGAGTCGGATACAATGAGCAGTTCTTC.

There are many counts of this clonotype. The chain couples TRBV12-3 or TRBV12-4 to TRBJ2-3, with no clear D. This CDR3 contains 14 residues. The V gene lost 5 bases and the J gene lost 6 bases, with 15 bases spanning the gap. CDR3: CASSDPTRADTQYF. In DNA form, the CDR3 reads TGTGCCAGCAGTGACCCGACCAGAGCGGATACGCAGTATTTT.

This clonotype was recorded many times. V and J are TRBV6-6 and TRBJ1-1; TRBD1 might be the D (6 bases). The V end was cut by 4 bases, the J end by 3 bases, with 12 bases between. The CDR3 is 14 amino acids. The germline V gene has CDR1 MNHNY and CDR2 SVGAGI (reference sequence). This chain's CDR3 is CASSSQGGDTEAFF. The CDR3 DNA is TGTGCCAGCAGTTCACAGGGTGGGGACACTGAAGCTTTCTTT.

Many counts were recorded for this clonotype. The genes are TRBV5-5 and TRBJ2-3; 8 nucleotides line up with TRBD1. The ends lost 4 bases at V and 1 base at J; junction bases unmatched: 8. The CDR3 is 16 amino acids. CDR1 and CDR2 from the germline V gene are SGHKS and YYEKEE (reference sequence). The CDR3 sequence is CASSLDRTGRTDTQYF. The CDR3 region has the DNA TGTGCCAGCAGCCTGGATCGGACAGGGCGCACAGATACGCAGTATTTT.

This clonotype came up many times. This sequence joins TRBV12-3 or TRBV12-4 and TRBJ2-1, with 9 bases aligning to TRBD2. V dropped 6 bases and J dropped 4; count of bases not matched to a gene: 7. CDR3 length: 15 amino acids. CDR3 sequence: CASSLAGGDYNEQFF. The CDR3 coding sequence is TGTGCCAGCAGCCTCGCGGGGGGGGATTACAATGAGCAGTTCTTC.

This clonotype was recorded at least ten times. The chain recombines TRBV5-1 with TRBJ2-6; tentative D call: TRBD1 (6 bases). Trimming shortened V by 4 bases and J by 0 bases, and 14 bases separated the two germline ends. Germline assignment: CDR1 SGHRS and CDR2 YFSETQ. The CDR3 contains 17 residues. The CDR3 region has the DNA TGCGCCAGCAGCCACGGACAGATCTCCTCTGGGGCCAACGTCCTGACTTTC. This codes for CASSHGQISSGANVLTF.

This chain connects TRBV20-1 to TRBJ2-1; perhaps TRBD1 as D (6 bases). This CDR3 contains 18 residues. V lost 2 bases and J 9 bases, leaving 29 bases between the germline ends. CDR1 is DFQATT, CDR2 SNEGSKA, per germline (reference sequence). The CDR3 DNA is TGCAGTGCTAGAATTTTCGCTAGGTCCGGGGACATAATTGGTGAGCAGTTCTTC. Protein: CSARIFARSGDIIGEQFF.

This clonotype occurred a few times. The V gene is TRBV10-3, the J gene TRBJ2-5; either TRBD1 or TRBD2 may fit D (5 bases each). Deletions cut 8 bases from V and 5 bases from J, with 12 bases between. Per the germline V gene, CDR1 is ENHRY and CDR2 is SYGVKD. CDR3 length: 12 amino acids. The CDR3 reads CAIEGPGETQYF. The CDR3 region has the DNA TGTGCCATCGAGGGGCCGGGGGAGACCCAGTACTTC.

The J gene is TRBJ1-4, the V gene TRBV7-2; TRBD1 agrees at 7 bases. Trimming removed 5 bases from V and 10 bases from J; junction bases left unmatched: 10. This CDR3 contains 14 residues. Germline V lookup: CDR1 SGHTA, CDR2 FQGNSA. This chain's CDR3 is CASSPGQSTGKLFF. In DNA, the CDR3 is TGTGCCAGCAGCCCGGGACAGAGCACGGGAAAACTGTTTTTT.

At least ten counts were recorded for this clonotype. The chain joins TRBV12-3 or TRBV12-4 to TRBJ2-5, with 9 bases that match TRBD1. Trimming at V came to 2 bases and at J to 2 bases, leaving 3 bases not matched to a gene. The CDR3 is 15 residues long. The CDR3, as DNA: TGTGCCAGCAGTTTAACAGGGGGCACACAAGAGACCCAGTACTTC. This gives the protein CASSLTGGTQETQYF.

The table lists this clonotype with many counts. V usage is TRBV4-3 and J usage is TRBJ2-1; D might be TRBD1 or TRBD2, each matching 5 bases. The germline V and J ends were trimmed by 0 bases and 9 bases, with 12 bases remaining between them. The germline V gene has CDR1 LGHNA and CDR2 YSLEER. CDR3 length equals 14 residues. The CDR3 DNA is TGCGCCAGCAGCCAAGATGGGGCGAGGGGTGAGCAGTTCTTC. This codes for CASSQDGARGEQFF.

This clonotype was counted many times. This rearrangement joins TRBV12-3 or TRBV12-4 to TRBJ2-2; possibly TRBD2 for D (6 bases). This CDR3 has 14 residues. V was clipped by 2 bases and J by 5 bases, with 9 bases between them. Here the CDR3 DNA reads TGTGCCAGCAGTTTAAAGGGAGGTACCGGGGAGCTGTTTTTT. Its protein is CASSLKGGTGELFF.

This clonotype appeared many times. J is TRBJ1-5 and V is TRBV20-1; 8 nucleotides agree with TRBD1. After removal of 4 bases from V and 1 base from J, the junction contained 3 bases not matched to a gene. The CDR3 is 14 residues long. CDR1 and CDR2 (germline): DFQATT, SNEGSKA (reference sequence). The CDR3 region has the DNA TGCAGTGCTACGCGGACAGGGAGCAATCAGCCCCAGCATTTT. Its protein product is CSATRTGSNQPQHF.

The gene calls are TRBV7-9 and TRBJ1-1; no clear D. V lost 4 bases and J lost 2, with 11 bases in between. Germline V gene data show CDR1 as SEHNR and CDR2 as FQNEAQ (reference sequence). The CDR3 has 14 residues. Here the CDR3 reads CASSSRKGNTEAFF. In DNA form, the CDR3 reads TGTGCCAGCAGCTCAAGGAAGGGAAACACTGAAGCTTTCTTT.